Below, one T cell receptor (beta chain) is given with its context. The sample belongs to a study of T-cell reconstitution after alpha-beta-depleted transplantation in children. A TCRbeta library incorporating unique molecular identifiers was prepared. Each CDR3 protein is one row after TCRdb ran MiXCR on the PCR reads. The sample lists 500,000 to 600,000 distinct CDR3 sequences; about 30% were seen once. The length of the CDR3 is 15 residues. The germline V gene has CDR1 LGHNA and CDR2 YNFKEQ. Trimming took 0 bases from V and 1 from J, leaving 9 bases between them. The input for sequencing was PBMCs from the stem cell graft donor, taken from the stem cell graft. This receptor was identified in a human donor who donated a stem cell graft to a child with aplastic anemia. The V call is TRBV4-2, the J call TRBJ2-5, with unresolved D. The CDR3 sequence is CASSQDRRAQETQYF. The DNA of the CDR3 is TGTGCCAGCAGCCAAGATCGCCGGGCCCAAGAGACCCAGTACTTC.